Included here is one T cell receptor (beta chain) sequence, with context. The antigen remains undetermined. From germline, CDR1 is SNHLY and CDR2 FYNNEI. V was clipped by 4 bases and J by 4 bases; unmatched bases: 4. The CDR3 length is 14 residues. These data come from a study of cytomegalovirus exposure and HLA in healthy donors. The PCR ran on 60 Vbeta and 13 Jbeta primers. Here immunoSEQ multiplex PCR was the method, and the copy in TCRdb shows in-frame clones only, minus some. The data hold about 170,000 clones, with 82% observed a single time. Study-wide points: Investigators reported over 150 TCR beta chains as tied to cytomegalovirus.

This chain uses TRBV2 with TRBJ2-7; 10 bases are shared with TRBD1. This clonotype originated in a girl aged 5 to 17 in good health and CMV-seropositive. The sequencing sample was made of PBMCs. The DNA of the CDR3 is TGTGCCAGCAGTGCTGACAGGGGGCGATACGAGCAGTACTTC. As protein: CASSADRGRYEQYF.